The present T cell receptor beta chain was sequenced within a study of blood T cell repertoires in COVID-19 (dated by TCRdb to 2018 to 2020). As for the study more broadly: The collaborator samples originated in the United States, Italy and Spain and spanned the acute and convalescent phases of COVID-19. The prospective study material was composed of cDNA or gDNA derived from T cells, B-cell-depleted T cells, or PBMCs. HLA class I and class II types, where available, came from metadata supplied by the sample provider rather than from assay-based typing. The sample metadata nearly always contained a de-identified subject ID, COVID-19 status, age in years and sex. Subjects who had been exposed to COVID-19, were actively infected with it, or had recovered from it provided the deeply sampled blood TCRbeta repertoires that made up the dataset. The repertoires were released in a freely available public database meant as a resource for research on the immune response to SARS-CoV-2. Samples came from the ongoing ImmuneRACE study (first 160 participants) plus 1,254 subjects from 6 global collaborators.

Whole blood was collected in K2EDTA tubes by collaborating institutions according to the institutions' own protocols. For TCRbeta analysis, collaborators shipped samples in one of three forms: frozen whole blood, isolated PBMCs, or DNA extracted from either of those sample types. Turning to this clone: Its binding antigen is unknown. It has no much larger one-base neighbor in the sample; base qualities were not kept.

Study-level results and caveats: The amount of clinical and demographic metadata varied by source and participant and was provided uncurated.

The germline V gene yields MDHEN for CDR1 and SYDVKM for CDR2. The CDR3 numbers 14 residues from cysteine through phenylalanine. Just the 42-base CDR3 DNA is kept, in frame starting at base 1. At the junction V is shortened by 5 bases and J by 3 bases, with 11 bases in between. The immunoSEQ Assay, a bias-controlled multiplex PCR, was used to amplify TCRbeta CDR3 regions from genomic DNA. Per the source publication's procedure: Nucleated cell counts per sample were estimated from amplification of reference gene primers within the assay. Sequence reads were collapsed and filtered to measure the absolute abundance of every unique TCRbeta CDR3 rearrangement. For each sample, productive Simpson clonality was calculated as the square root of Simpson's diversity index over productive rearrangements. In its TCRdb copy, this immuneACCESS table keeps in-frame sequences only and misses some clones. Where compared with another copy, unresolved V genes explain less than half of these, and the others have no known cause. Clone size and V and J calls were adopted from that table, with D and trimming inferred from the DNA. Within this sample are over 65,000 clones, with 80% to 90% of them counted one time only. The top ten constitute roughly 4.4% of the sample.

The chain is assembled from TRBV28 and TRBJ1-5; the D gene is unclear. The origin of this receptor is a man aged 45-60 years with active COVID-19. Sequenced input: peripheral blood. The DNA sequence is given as TGTGCCAGCAGTACCGCAGGCCCCAATCAGCCCCAGCATTTT. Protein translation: CASSTAGPNQPQHF. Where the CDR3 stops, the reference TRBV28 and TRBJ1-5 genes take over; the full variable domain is DVKVTQSSRYLVKRTGEKVFLECVQDMDHENMFWYRQDPGLGLRLIYFSYDVKMKEKGDIPEGYSVSREKKERFSLILESASTNQTSMYLCASSTAGPNQPQHFGDGTRLSIL.